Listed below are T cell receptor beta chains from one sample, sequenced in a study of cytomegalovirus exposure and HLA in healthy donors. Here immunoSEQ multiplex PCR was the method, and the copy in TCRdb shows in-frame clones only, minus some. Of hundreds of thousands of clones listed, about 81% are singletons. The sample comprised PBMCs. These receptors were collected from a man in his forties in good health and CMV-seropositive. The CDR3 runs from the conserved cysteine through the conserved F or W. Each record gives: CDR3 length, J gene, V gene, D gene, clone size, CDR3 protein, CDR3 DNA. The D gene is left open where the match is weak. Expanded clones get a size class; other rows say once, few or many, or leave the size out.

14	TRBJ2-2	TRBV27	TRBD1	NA	CASTWAGGSGELFF	TGTGCCAGCACTTGGGCAGGGGGATCCGGGGAGCTGTTTTTT
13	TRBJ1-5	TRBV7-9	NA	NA	CASSYQSGLPQHF	TGTGCCAGCAGCTACCAGAGCGGCTTACCCCAGCATTTT
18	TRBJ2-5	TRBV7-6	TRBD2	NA	CASSSLYPGLAGKETQYF	TGTGCCAGCAGCTCTCTATATCCCGGACTAGCGGGAAAAGAGACCCAGTACTTC
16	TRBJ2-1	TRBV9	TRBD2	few	CASSGTGTSGLNEQFF	TGTGCCAGCAGCGGGACCGGGACTAGCGGCCTCAATGAGCAGTTCTTC
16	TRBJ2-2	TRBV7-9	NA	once	CASSSERQLNTGELFF	TGTGCCAGCAGCTCTGAAAGACAGTTGAACACCGGGGAGCTGTTTTTT
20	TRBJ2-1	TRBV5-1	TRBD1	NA	CASSIPGTGVVAGLYNEQFF	TGCGCCAGCAGCATCCCCGGGACAGGGGTAGTAGCGGGACTCTACAATGAGCAGTTCTTC
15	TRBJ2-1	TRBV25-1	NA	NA	CASSASRFIYNEQFF	TGTGCCAGCAGTGCTTCTAGATTCATCTACAATGAGCAGTTCTTC
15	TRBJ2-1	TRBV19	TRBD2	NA	CATRKGLDPYNEQFF	TGTGCTACTAGAAAGGGACTAGATCCCTACAATGAGCAGTTCTTC
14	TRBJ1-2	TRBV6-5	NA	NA	CASSEVRGNYGYTF	TGTGCCAGCAGTGAAGTTAGGGGTAACTATGGCTACACCTTC
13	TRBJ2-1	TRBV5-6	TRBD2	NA	CASSLRLANEQFF	TGTGCCAGCAGCTTGCGACTAGCTAATGAGCAGTTCTTC
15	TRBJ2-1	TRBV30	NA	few	CAWSVRGLVGSEQFF	TGTGCCTGGAGTGTACGTGGTTTGGTTGGTAGTGAGCAGTTCTTC
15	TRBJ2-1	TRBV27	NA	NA	CASSLSQSSYNEQFF	TGTGCCAGCAGTTTGTCACAGAGCTCCTACAATGAGCAGTTCTTC
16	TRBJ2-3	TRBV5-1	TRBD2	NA	CASSPGLAVGTDTQYF	TGCGCCAGCAGCCCCGGACTAGCCGTAGGGACAGATACGCAGTATTTT
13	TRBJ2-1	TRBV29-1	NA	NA	CSTRPQNDNEQFF	TGCAGCACGCGGCCGCAAAATGACAATGAGCAGTTCTTC
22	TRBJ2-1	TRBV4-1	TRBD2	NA	CASSQVEGASTSGTWDRPEQFF	TGCGCCAGCAGCCAAGTCGAGGGGGCTAGCACTAGCGGGACCTGGGACCGTCCTGAGCAGTTCTTC
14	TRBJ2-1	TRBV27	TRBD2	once	CASSSGRAHNEQFF	TGTGCCAGTTCTAGCGGGAGGGCCCACAATGAGCAGTTCTTC
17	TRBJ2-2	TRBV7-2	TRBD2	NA	CASSVPREGANTGELFF	TGTGCCAGCAGCGTCCCGCGGGAGGGAGCGAACACCGGGGAGCTGTTTTTT
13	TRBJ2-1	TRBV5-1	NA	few	CASSLDSYNEQFF	TGCGCCAGCAGCTTGGACAGCTACAATGAGCAGTTCTTC
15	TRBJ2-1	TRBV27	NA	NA	CASSWFPGVYNEQFF	TGTGCCAGCAGTTGGTTTCCCGGGGTTTACAATGAGCAGTTCTTC
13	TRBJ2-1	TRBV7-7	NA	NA	CASSLVGGGEQFF	TGTGCCAGCAGCTTAGTAGGCGGAGGCGAGCAGTTCTTC
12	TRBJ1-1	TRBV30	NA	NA	CAWSVGSTEAFF	TGTGCCTGGAGTGTGGGGAGTACTGAAGCTTTCTTT
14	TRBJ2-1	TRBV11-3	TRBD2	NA	CASSLVSGTDEQFF	TGTGCCAGCAGCTTAGTTAGCGGGACGGATGAGCAGTTCTTC
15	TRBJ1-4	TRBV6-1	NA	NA	CASSDPLRGHEKLFF	TGTGCCAGCAGTGACCCCTTGAGAGGGCATGAAAAACTGTTTTTT
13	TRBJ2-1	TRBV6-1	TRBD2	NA	CASIELAENEQFF	TGTGCCAGCATCGAGCTAGCGGAGAATGAGCAGTTCTTC
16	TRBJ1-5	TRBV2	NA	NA	CASSDRAEDSNQPQHF	TGTGCCAGCTCAGATCGTGCGGAGGATAGCAATCAGCCCCAGCATTTT
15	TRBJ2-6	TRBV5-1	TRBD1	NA	CASSLGGTGANVLTF	TGCGCCAGCAGCTTAGGGGGCACTGGGGCCAACGTCCTGACTTTC
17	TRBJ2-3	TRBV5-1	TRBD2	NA	CASSLANKAGGGDTQYF	TGCGCCAGCAGCTTGGCCAATAAGGCGGGAGGAGGAGATACGCAGTATTTT
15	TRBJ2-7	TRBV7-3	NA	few	CASSLDPRSSYEQYF	TGTGCCAGCAGCTTAGATCCGAGGAGCTCCTACGAGCAGTACTTC
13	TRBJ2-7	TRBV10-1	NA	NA	CASSEGGFYEQYF	TGCGCCAGCAGTGAGGGCGGTTTCTACGAGCAGTACTTC
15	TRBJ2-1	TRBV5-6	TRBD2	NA	CASRPFSGRANEQFF	TGTGCCAGCAGGCCGTTTAGCGGGAGGGCCAATGAGCAGTTCTTC
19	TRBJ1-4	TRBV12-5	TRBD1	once	CASGLGRGQGLQGDEKLFF	TGTGCTAGTGGTTTGGGACGGGGACAGGGGCTCCAGGGGGATGAAAAACTGTTTTTT
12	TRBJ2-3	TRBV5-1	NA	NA	CASSLARDTQYF	TGCGCCAGCAGCTTGGCGCGAGATACGCAGTATTTT
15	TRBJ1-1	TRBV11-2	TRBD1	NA	CASSPGTATNTEAFF	TGTGCCAGCAGCCCCGGGACAGCCACGAACACTGAAGCTTTCTTT
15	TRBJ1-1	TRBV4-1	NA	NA	CASSQGARGVTEAFF	TGCGCCAGCAGCCAAGGGGCCAGGGGAGTCACTGAAGCTTTCTTT
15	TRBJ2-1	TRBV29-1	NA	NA	CSVEDRQGKGYEQFF	TGCAGCGTTGAAGATCGCCAGGGGAAGGGCTATGAGCAGTTCTTC
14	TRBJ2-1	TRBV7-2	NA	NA	CASSRGGSYNEQFF	TGTGCCAGCAGCCGAGGGGGCTCCTACAATGAGCAGTTCTTC
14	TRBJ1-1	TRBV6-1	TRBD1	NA	CASSGSGQGAKAFF	TGTGCCAGCAGTGGATCGGGACAGGGGGCGAAAGCTTTCTTT
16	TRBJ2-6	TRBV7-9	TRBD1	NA	CASSSSTGSGANVLTF	TGTGCCAGCAGCTCGTCGACAGGGTCTGGGGCCAACGTCCTGACTTTC
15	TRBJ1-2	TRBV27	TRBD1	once	CASSLSGQGAYGYTF	TGTGCCAGCAGTTTATCAGGACAGGGGGCCTATGGCTACACCTTC
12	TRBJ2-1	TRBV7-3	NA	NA	CASSPSSGEQFF	TGTGCCAGCAGCCCATCATCGGGTGAGCAGTTCTTC
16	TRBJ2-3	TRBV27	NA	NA	CASSLRGGVSTDTQYF	TGTGCCAGCAGTTTAAGGGGCGGGGTAAGCACAGATACGCAGTATTTT
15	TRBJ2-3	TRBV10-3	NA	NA	CAISEPTGHTDTQYF	TGTGCCATCAGTGAGCCTACAGGGCACACAGATACGCAGTATTTT
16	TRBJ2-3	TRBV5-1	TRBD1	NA	CASSLDPGGLQDTQYF	TGCGCCAGCAGCTTGGATCCAGGGGGATTACAAGATACGCAGTATTTT
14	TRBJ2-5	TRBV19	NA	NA	CASSMLAFQETQYF	TGTGCCAGTAGTATGCTAGCGTTCCAAGAGACCCAGTACTTC
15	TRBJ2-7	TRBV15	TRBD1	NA	CATSRPGTATYEQYF	TGTGCCACCAGCCGACCCGGGACAGCGACCTACGAGCAGTACTTC
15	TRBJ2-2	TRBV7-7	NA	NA	CASSLRSGVTGELFF	TGTGCCAGCAGCTTAAGGTCGGGAGTCACCGGGGAGCTGTTTTTT
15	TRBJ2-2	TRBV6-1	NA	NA	CASSEWRANTGELFF	TGTGCCAGCAGTGAGTGGAGGGCGAACACCGGGGAGCTGTTTTTT
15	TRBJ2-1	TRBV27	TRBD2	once	CASSIGTSGANEQFF	TGTGCCAGCTCAATCGGGACTAGCGGGGCCAATGAGCAGTTCTTC
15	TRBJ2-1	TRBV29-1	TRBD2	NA	CSGRLAGTAYNEQFF	TGCAGCGGTAGATTAGCGGGGACGGCCTACAATGAGCAGTTCTTC